The TCR beta chain under discussion was sequenced for a study of blood T cell repertoires in COVID-19. Across the whole study: The samples span acute and convalescent COVID-19 from the United States, Italy and Spain.

Data came from immunoSEQ multiplex PCR; TCRdb stores just in-frame clones and leaves some out. The sample lists 200,000 to 250,000 clones, around 80% seen once, with around 1.8% in the top ten. The CDR3 has 17 residues. Germline trimming cut 0 bases from V and 2 bases from J; bases unmatched to any gene: 4. Germline V CDR1 and CDR2: SGHRS, YFSETQ. The specimen sequenced was peripheral blood. The V gene is TRBV5-1, the J gene TRBJ1-6; 8 nucleotides line up with TRBD1. The TCR originated in a woman aged 80 or over with acute or convalescent COVID-19. CDR3 residues: CASSLGQGRTYNSPLHF. CDR3 DNA: TGCGCCAGCAGCTTGGGACAGGGGAGGACCTATAATTCACCCCTCCACTTT. The full variable domain, completed using reference TRBV5-1 and TRBJ1-6, is KAGVTQTPRYLIKTRGQQVTLSCSPISGHRSVSWYQQTPGQGLQFLFEYFSETQRNKGNFPGRFSGRQFSNSRSEMNVSTLELGDSALYLCASSLGQGRTYNSPLHFGNGTRLTVT.